Below, 25 T cell receptor beta chains from the same sample are listed, as sequenced in a study of beta chain features in type 1 diabetes. Every isolated RNA sample was fully reverse transcribed, so sequencing captured expressed TCRB transcripts. Some clones are missing from TCRdb's copy, which holds only in-frame ones; the method was immunoSEQ multiplex PCR. Here the sample spans about 180,000 clones, around 13% being singletons. Sequencing used central memory CD4+ T cells from blood. The receptors originated from a woman aged 18-29 years in good health.

The sample holds many counts of this clone. The V and J genes are TRBV28 and TRBJ1-2, with TRBD1 matching 9 bases. This CDR3 has 14 amino acids. The J segment lost 9 bases and the V segment lost 5 bases, leaving 10 bases of the junction unmatched. In germline, CDR1 is MDHEN, CDR2 SYDVKM. The CDR3 DNA sequence: TGTGCCAGCAGTAGGGACAGGGACCCCGATCGCTACACCTTC. The encoded protein is CASSRDRDPDRYTF.

This chain links TRBV7-8 with TRBJ2-1; 7 bases match TRBD2. Trimming cost V 1 base and J 8 bases; bases outside gene matches: 8. The CDR3 consists of 15 residues. In germline, CDR1 is SGHVS, CDR2 FQNEAQ. CDR3 DNA: TGTGCCAGCAGCTTAGGGCGGGAGACGAGCCATGAGCAGTTCTTC. This gives the protein CASSLGRETSHEQFF.

The chain joins TRBV20-1 to TRBJ2-7; no definite D call. V lost 4 bases to trimming and J lost 4 bases, with 8 bases between them. Looked up from germline, CDR1 is DFQATT and CDR2 is SNEGSKA (reference sequence). CDR3 length equals 11 residues. This CDR3 is CSAKSLYEQYF. CDR3 coding DNA: TGCAGTGCTAAATCACTGTACGAGCAGTACTTC.

This clone was counted only a few times. The chain couples TRBV29-1 to TRBJ2-3; 12 positions agree with TRBD2. V gave up 7 bases and J gave up 2 bases; unmatched junction bases: 7. CDR3 length equals 15 residues. CDR1 is SQVTM, CDR2 ANQGSEA, per germline. CDR3 DNA: TGCAGCGCTACGACTAGCGGGAGTCCCACAGATACGCAGTATTTT. Its protein product is CSATTSGSPTDTQYF.

This clone was found a few times. The genes are TRBV6-6 and TRBJ1-2; 11 bases match TRBD1. The CDR3 loop spans 13 amino acids. CDR1 and CDR2 (germline): MNHNY, SVGAGI (reference sequence). V trimming: 11 bases; J trimming: 6 bases; junction bases outside the gene matches: 8. The CDR3 reads CAGRDRGENGYTF. The DNA for the CDR3 is TGTGCCGGCCGGGACAGGGGGGAAAATGGCTACACCTTC.

This chain links TRBV4-2 with TRBJ2-3; D is ambiguous. The CDR3 is 17 amino acids. Germline-derived CDR1 and CDR2 are LGHNA and YNFKEQ. Trimming took 2 bases from V and 1 from J, leaving 16 bases between them. CDR3 region: CASSQKVSETRTDTQYF. As DNA, the CDR3 is TGTGCCAGCAGCCAAAAAGTTTCAGAGACTCGCACAGATACGCAGTATTTT.

This clone was detected only a few times. The chain is built from TRBV4-1 and TRBJ1-4; D is uncertain. The CDR3 contains 14 residues. Germline loops: CDR1 MGHRA, CDR2 YSYEKL. The V and J ends lost 1 base and 4 bases respectively, with 7 bases between them. CDR3 in amino acids: CASSQVADNEKLFF. CDR3 coding DNA: TGCGCCAGCAGCCAAGTGGCGGATAATGAAAAACTGTTTTTT.

This clone has a handful of counts. This sequence joins TRBV5-1 and TRBJ2-6; possible D gene TRBD1, 6 bases. Germline-derived CDR1 and CDR2 are SGHRS and YFSETQ. CDR3 length: 16 residues. Trimming took 0 bases from V and 4 from J, leaving 11 bases between them. CDR3 sequence reads: CASSLAGTTGANVLTF. CDR3 in DNA: TGCGCCAGCAGCTTGGCCGGGACAACCGGGGCCAACGTCCTGACTTTC.

This clone has just a few counts. This chain uses TRBV29-1 with TRBJ2-7; 7 bases are a match to TRBD2. After removal of 6 bases from V and 5 bases from J, the junction contained 13 bases not matched to a gene. This CDR3 is 14 amino acids long. Germline V gene data show CDR1 as SQVTM and CDR2 as ANQGSEA. The CDR3 here is CSVRLRTRIDEQYF. The CDR3 nucleotides are TGCAGCGTCCGCCTTCGGACTAGGATCGACGAGCAGTACTTC.

The rearrangement joins TRBV29-1 to TRBJ2-3; D is unresolved. V was shortened by 4 bases and J by 1 base, with 6 bases between the two germline ends. The CDR3 has 12 amino acids. The germline V gene encodes CDR1 SQVTM and CDR2 ANQGSEA. CDR3 sequence reads: CSVGQGTDTQYF. DNA of the CDR3: TGCAGCGTTGGCCAGGGCACAGATACGCAGTATTTT.

This clone appeared a few times. The rearrangement links TRBV9 to TRBJ2-5; 13 bases are a match to TRBD2. The J call may be mistaken, given a closer DNA end match to TRBJ2-7. This CDR3 region has 15 residues. The germline V gene has CDR1 SGDLS and CDR2 YYNGEE. CDR3 in amino acids: CASSPRTSGSYEQYF. CDR3 DNA sequence: TGTGCCAGCAGCCCCCGGACTAGCGGGAGCTACGAGCAGTACTTC.

The chain combines TRBV5-1 with TRBJ1-3, with D uncertain. This CDR3 has 16 amino acids. The germline V and J ends were trimmed by 7 bases and 0 bases, with 17 bases remaining between them. Germline values: CDR1 SGHRS, CDR2 YFSETQ. CDR3 coding DNA: TGCGCCAGCGGTGGCCCGGATAGCGACTCTGGAAACACCATATATTTT. Amino acid sequence: CASGGPDSDSGNTIYF.

There are a few counts of this clone. The chain has TRBV2 and TRBJ1-2; D possibly corresponds to TRBD1 (6 bases). The length of the CDR3 is 14 residues. Germline CDR1 is SNHLY and CDR2 is FYNNEI. V was cut by 2 bases and J by 6 bases, with 13 bases left in between. This CDR3 reads CASSEIQGVHGYTF. CDR3 bases: TGTGCCAGCAGTGAAATACAGGGAGTTCATGGCTACACCTTC.

This clone has only a few counts. The rearrangement joins TRBV14 to TRBJ2-3; possible D gene TRBD1, 6 bases. CDR3 size: 14 residues. Germline V CDR1 and CDR2: SGHDN, FVKESK. V lost 4 bases, J lost 2 bases, and 10 bases lay in between. DNA of the CDR3: TGTGCCAGCAGCCGGGGACATTTCACAGATACGCAGTATTTT. Its protein product is CASSRGHFTDTQYF.

This clone was recorded only once. The chain couples TRBV28 to TRBJ2-2; possible D gene TRBD1, 5 bases. The CDR3 length is 15 residues. Germline V gene lookup returns CDR1 MDHEN and CDR2 SYDVKM. V was shortened by 6 bases and J by 1 base, with 12 bases between the two germline ends. CDR3: CASSPYQGNTGELFF. The CDR3 DNA is TGTGCCAGCAGCCCGTATCAGGGGAACACCGGGGAGCTGTTTTTT.

The table lists this clone with a few counts. The chain has TRBV27 and TRBJ1-5; D gene uncertain. Between the trimmed V and J ends, which lost 2 bases and 7 bases, there was a span of 12 bases. CDR3 length equals 14 residues. Germline CDR1 reads MNHEY; CDR2 reads SMNVEV (reference sequence). The CDR3 bases are TGTGCCAGCAGTTTAAATCCCCGCGGCCAGCCCCAGCATTTT. It encodes CASSLNPRGQPQHF.

The chain has TRBV7-8 and TRBJ2-1; D not certain. The germline V gene has CDR1 SGHVS and CDR2 FQNEAQ. CDR3 length equals 16 residues. The V end was cut by 0 bases, the J end by 0 bases, with 9 bases between. CDR3 sequence reads: CASSLASLGSYNEQFF. The DNA for the CDR3 is TGTGCCAGCAGCTTAGCGAGCCTAGGCTCCTACAATGAGCAGTTCTTC. Combining the CDR3 with reference TRBV7-8 and TRBJ2-1 gives the whole variable domain GAGVSQSPRYKVAKRGQDVALRCDPISGHVSLFWYQQALGQGPEFLTYFQNEAQLDKSGLPSDRFFAERPEGSVSTLKIQRTQQEDSAVYLCASSLASLGSYNEQFFGPGTRLTVL.

This clone turned up a few times. This chain joins TRBV5-8 and TRBJ1-2; D is possibly TRBD1 (6 bases). V was shortened by 4 bases and J by 2 bases, with 12 bases between the two germline ends. This CDR3 spans 14 amino acids. Per germline, CDR1 SGHTS and CDR2 YDEGEE. The CDR3 DNA follows: TGTGCCAGCAGCCTACCACAGGGCAACTATGGCTACACCTTC. Translating it yields CASSLPQGNYGYTF.

There are a few counts of this clone. The chain links TRBV2 to TRBJ2-1; 7 nucleotides line up with TRBD1. The V segment lost 7 bases and the J segment 4 bases; nucleotides outside the gene matches: 7. The CDR3 runs 14 residues. Germline V gene data show CDR1 as SNHLY and CDR2 as FYNNEI. DNA of the CDR3: TGTGCCAGCAAGGTTGGGACAGCTTACAATGAGCAGTTCTTC. Translation gives CASKVGTAYNEQFF.

In this sample, this clone turned up a few times. The J gene is TRBJ1-5, the V gene TRBV19; D uncertain. Looked up from germline, CDR1 is LNHDA and CDR2 is SQIVND (reference sequence). V was pared by 3 bases and J by 0 bases, with 9 bases between. The CDR3 consists of 15 residues. The CDR3 nucleotides read TGTGCCAGTAGTATTTCGCGTAGTAGCAATCAGCCCCAGCATTTT. This codes for CASSISRSSNQPQHF.

This rearrangement joins TRBV9 to TRBJ2-3; D possibly corresponds to TRBD2 (6 bases). Between the trimmed V and J ends, which lost 3 bases and 5 bases, there was a span of 13 bases. This CDR3 contains 14 residues. Germline V gene sequence: CDR1 SGDLS, CDR2 YYNGEE. The CDR3 nucleotides read TGTGCCAGCAGCGGAAGAATGGAGGGAGATACGCAGTATTTT. It codes for CASSGRMEGDTQYF.

This clone was counted only a few times. V usage is TRBV7-8 and J usage is TRBJ2-7, with TRBD2 identical over 10 bases. Germline V gives CDR1 SGHVS, CDR2 FQNEAQ. Trimming took 2 bases from V and 3 from J; bases not matched to a gene: 4. The length of the CDR3 is 15 residues. The DNA for the CDR3 is TGTGCCAGCAGCTTACCGGGACTAGCGAACTACGAGCAGTACTTC. Residues: CASSLPGLANYEQYF. The variable domain in full, with the rest retrieved from reference TRBV7-8 and TRBJ2-7, is GAGVSQSPRYKVAKRGQDVALRCDPISGHVSLFWYQQALGQGPEFLTYFQNEAQLDKSGLPSDRFFAERPEGSVSTLKIQRTQQEDSAVYLCASSLPGLANYEQYFGPGTRLTVT.

The chain carries TRBV11-2 and TRBJ2-7; a possible D gene is TRBD2 (5 bases). The CDR3 totals 15 residues. Per germline, CDR1 SGHAT and CDR2 FQNNGV. V was cut by 5 bases and J by 0 bases, with 14 bases left in between. CDR3 region: CASSRDWTGSYEQYF. The CDR3 DNA reads TGTGCCAGCAGCCGCGACTGGACTGGCTCCTACGAGCAGTACTTC.

The chain combines TRBV7-8 with TRBJ2-7; TRBD2 matches 11 bases. V gave up 4 bases and J gave up 2 bases; unmatched junction bases: 1. This CDR3 comprises 14 residues. The germline CDR1 and CDR2 sequences are SGHVS and FQNEAQ. CDR3: CASSSTSGAYEQYF. The CDR3, as DNA: TGTGCCAGCAGCTCGACTAGCGGGGCCTACGAGCAGTACTTC. Using reference TRBV7-8 and TRBJ2-7 for the parts outside the CDR3, the full variable domain is GAGVSQSPRYKVAKRGQDVALRCDPISGHVSLFWYQQALGQGPEFLTYFQNEAQLDKSGLPSDRFFAERPEGSVSTLKIQRTQQEDSAVYLCASSSTSGAYEQYFGPGTRLTVT.

A few counts support this clone. This chain joins TRBV18 and TRBJ2-5; 9 bases agree with TRBD1. Germline loops: CDR1 KGHSH, CDR2 LQKENI. The V segment lost 3 bases and the J segment 4 bases; nucleotides outside the gene matches: 0. CDR3 length equals 13 residues. The CDR3 loop reads CASSPDRGETQYF. The CDR3 nucleotides read TGTGCCAGCTCACCGGACAGGGGAGAGACCCAGTACTTC. Drawing the rest from reference TRBV18 and TRBJ2-5, the complete variable domain is NAGVMQNPRHLVRRRGQEARLRCSPMKGHSHVYWYRQLPEEGLKFMVYLQKENIIDESGMPKERFSAEFPKEGPSILRIQQVVRGDSAAYFCASSPDRGETQYFGPGTRLLVL.